These 29 T cell receptor beta chains came from one sample sequenced in a study of blood T cells in healthy people across ages. PCR was performed a second time for about 7 to 11 cycles using a sample-barcoded 5' primer and a J-beta primer mix. TCRdb re-derived calls from the 5' RACE reads in MiXCR, one entry per CDR3 protein. The table lists hundreds of thousands of distinct CDR3 sequences, approximately 30% of them singletons, with 15% to 18% in the top ten. The specimen sequenced was blood. These receptors were collected from a woman aged 80 or older in good health.

This clonotype was seen at least ten times. The CDR3 coding sequence is TGCGCCAGCAGCCCCACCCGGGGGGGTTACTCCTACGAGCAGTACTTC. It encodes CASSPTRGGYSYEQYF. The chain couples TRBV5-1 to TRBJ2-7; 8 bases are a match to TRBD2. J lost 0 bases, V lost 4 bases, and 9 bases had no gene match. The CDR3 totals 16 residues. Germline CDR1 reads SGHRS; CDR2 reads YFSETQ.

The gene calls are TRBV15 and TRBJ2-1, with 7 bases fitting TRBD1. Per germline, CDR1 LNHNV and CDR2 YYDKDF (reference sequence). CDR3 length: 15 amino acids. After removal of 9 bases from V and 6 bases from J, the junction contained 14 bases not matched to a gene. The CDR3 reads CATRRTGDNCNEQFF. The DNA for the CDR3 is TGTGCCACTCGGCGGACAGGAGACAATTGCAATGAGCAGTTCTTC.

In this sample, this clonotype turned up many times. This chain joins TRBV5-6 and TRBJ2-3, with 9 bases fitting TRBD2. This CDR3 is built from 15 residues. J gave up 4 bases and V 4 bases, and 7 bases lay outside the gene matches. Germline CDR1 SGHDT, CDR2 YYEEEE. For the CDR3, the DNA is TGTGCCAGCAGCCCAGGACTAGCGTTTTCAGATACGCAGTATTTT. Translation gives CASSPGLAFSDTQYF.

This clonotype appeared a few times. A much larger clonotype is one base distant, so this may be a read error. The DNA of the CDR3 is TGCGCCTCAAGATCGGCCTACAATGAGCAGTACTTC. It is translated as CASRSAYNEQYF. The chain couples TRBV4-3 to TRBJ2-1; D gene ambiguous. The end of the DNA is better explained by TRBJ2-7, so the J call may be wrong. Germline CDR1 LGHNA, CDR2 YSLEER. This CDR3 is 12 amino acids long.

Many counts were recorded for this clonotype. At one end, the junction sequence differs from germline, possibly due to a read error. This chain connects TRBV18 to TRBJ2-5; TRBD1 is a possible D gene (6 bases). The CDR3 runs to 15 residues. In germline, CDR1 is KGHSH, CDR2 LQKENI. CDR3 residues: CASSPQTGGLKTQYF. As DNA, the CDR3 is TGTGCCAGCTCCCCACAGACAGGTGGGCTCAAGACCCAGTACTTC.

This clonotype appeared many times. The chain uses TRBV4-3 and TRBJ2-7; no definite D call. The CDR3 extends over 15 amino acids. The germline V and J ends were trimmed by 0 bases and 0 bases, with 9 bases remaining between them. Germline loops: CDR1 LGHNA, CDR2 YSLEER. The CDR3 sequence is CASSQDVGDSYEQYF. The CDR3 DNA reads as TGCGCCAGCAGCCAAGACGTGGGCGACTCCTACGAGCAGTACTTC.

This clonotype was seen repeatedly, ten times or more. The chain links TRBV20-1 to TRBJ2-3; D gene ambiguous. CDR3 length: 11 amino acids. In germline, CDR1 is DFQATT, CDR2 SNEGSKA (reference sequence). Between the trimmed V and J ends, which lost 6 bases and 3 bases, there was a span of 7 bases. CDR3 DNA sequence: TGCAGTGCCAGTCCGACAGATACGCAGTATTTT. It specifies CSASPTDTQYF.

This sequence joins TRBV4-3 and TRBJ1-1; TRBD1 matches at 10 bases. Germline-derived CDR1 and CDR2 are LGHNA and YSLEER. This CDR3 has 14 amino acids. Trimming at V came to 1 base and at J to 8 bases, leaving 4 bases not matched to a gene. The CDR3 region is CASSQVPGQGEAFF. In nucleotides, the CDR3 is TGCGCCAGCAGCCAAGTACCGGGACAGGGGGAAGCTTTCTTT.

This clonotype was detected ten times or more. The chain is built from TRBV12-3 or TRBV12-4 and TRBJ2-6; perhaps TRBD1 as D (7 bases). Deletions cut 6 bases from V and 2 bases from J, with 20 bases between. The CDR3 contains 18 residues. As DNA, the CDR3 is TGTGCCAGCAGACAGGGGTTGATTTCGGGAGCTGGGGCCAACGTCCTGACTTTC. Its translation: CASRQGLISGAGANVLTF.

This clonotype was observed a few times. The chain joins TRBV6-4 to TRBJ2-2; D unresolved. The germline gives CDR1 MRHNA, CDR2 SNTAGT. Trimming left V 3 bases short and J 0 bases short, with 5 bases between. This CDR3 spans 14 amino acids. CDR3 in amino acids: CASSEAANTGELFF. The CDR3 DNA is TGTGCCAGCAGTGAGGCAGCGAACACCGGGGAGCTGTTTTTT.

This clonotype was seen only a few times. V gene TRBV11-2 combines with J gene TRBJ2-5, with D tentatively TRBD2 (6 bases). There are 14 residues in the CDR3. The V end was cut by 1 base, the J end by 11 bases, with 17 bases between. Per the germline V gene, CDR1 is SGHAT and CDR2 is FQNNGV. The CDR3 loop reads CASSLGGVNNEQYF. The CDR3 region has the DNA TGTGCCAGCAGCTTAGGGGGGGTGAACAATGAGCAGTACTTC.

A few counts support this clonotype. The V and J genes are TRBV29-1 and TRBJ2-1; D is unresolved. Germline assignment: CDR1 SQVTM and CDR2 ANQGSEA. This CDR3 region has 12 residues. V dropped 5 bases and J dropped 12 bases, with 17 bases sitting between them. The CDR3 is CSVRSMSGGQFF. The CDR3 DNA reads as TGCAGCGTTCGGTCTATGAGTGGTGGGCAGTTCTTC.

This chain links TRBV6-2 or TRBV6-3 with TRBJ2-1; 11 bases map to TRBD2. With 5 bases clipped from V and 5 bases from J, the junction kept 5 bases outside the gene matches. CDR1 MNHEY and CDR2 SVGEGT come from the germline V gene. The CDR3 covers 15 residues. CDR3 region: CASSPSGGIHNEQFF. CDR3 coding DNA: TGTGCCAGCAGTCCTAGCGGGGGGATACACAATGAGCAGTTCTTC.

This clonotype occurred once. Relative to the germline gene, one junction end is altered; a read error may explain this. The V call is TRBV2, the J call TRBJ2-3; D is perhaps TRBD1 or TRBD2 (5 bases each). There are 14 residues in the CDR3. Germline V gene lookup returns CDR1 SNHLY and CDR2 FYNNEI. CDR3 DNA sequence: TGCGCCAGCAAACCGGGACGGTCCACAGATACGCAGTATTTT. Amino acids: CASKPGRSTDTQYF.

This clonotype came up many times. The V gene is TRBV20-1, the J gene TRBJ1-1; the match to TRBD1 covers 8 bases. CDR3 length: 15 residues. Germline CDR1 DFQATT, CDR2 SNEGSKA (reference sequence). V was pared by 7 bases and J by 1 base, with 11 bases of the junction left unmatched. The CDR3 bases are TGCAGTGGGCCTACAGGGGGTCTAGGGAACACTGAAGCTTTCTTT. Protein sequence: CSGPTGGLGNTEAFF.

V gene TRBV4-2 combines with J gene TRBJ2-7; the D call may be TRBD1 or TRBD2 (5 bases each). The V gene's germline CDR1 is LGHNA and CDR2 YNFKEQ. The CDR3 totals 15 residues. Trimming removed 8 bases at V and 2 bases at J, with 19 bases between. CDR3 residues: CASSPRGGFAYEQYF. CDR3 in DNA: TGTGCCAGCTCCCCCCGGGGCGGATTCGCCTACGAGCAGTACTTC.

The sample holds a few counts of this clonotype. The chain has TRBV11-1 and TRBJ2-1, with 10 bases identical to TRBD1. The germline V gene has CDR1 SGHAT and CDR2 FQDESV (reference sequence). V lost 1 base and J lost 15; bases outside the gene matches: 3. The CDR3 runs to 12 residues. CDR3: CASSLEGQGWFF. The CDR3 nucleotides are TGTGCCAGCAGCTTAGAGGGACAGGGGTGGTTCTTC.

This clonotype was observed a few times. This chain uses TRBV19 with TRBJ1-1, with D unresolved. The V and J ends lost 6 bases and 7 bases respectively, with 18 bases between them. This CDR3 is 14 amino acids long. CDR1 and CDR2 from the germline V gene are LNHDA and SQIVND (reference sequence). The CDR3 region is CASSLRWGENEAFF. Here the CDR3 DNA reads TGTGCCAGTAGCCTGAGGTGGGGTGAAAATGAAGCTTTCTTT.

This clonotype was picked up many times. This sequence joins TRBV4-2 and TRBJ2-5, with a possible D match to TRBD1 (6 bases). The CDR3 is 15 residues long. In germline, CDR1 is LGHNA, CDR2 YNFKEQ. The ends were cut back, 2 bases at V and 2 bases at J, with 12 bases in the middle. The CDR3 here is CASSQSAGVQETQYF. The CDR3 DNA reads TGTGCCAGCAGCCAATCAGCAGGGGTACAAGAGACCCAGTACTTC.

This chain connects TRBV24-1 to TRBJ2-1; 8 nucleotides match TRBD2. CDR1 and CDR2 from the germline V gene are KGHDR and SFDVKD. The trim removed 7 bases at V and 6 bases at J, leaving 1 base unmatched. CDR3 length equals 12 residues. The CDR3 DNA reads TGTGCCACCAGCACTAGCGGCAATGAGCAGTTCTTC. As protein: CATSTSGNEQFF.

With respect to this clonotype: A much bigger clone sits one base away, suggesting this may be a read error. The V and J genes are TRBV30 and TRBJ2-3, with D unresolved. The ends were cut back, 3 bases at V and 0 bases at J, with 7 bases in the middle. The germline V gene has CDR1 GTSNPN and CDR2 SVGIG (reference sequence). CDR3 size: 13 residues. The DNA of the CDR3 is TGTGCCTGGAGGACAACTAGCACAGATACGCAGTATTTT. Amino acids: CAWRTTSTDTQYF.

In the case of this clonotype: A much larger clone lies a single base off, so this may be a read error. This sequence joins TRBV6-6 and TRBJ2-4; no reliable D call. The V gene lost 2 bases and the J gene lost 13 bases, with 24 bases spanning the gap. The length of the CDR3 is 16 residues. Germline V lookup: CDR1 MNHNY, CDR2 SVGAGI (reference sequence). The CDR3 DNA reads as TGTGCCAGCAGTTACCCAGGCCTGACCAACTACAATGAGCAGTACTTC. It specifies CASSYPGLTNYNEQYF.

Concerning this clonotype itself: The junction and the germline gene differ at one end; a read error may be behind it. This chain links TRBV20-1 with TRBJ2-7, with D possibly matching TRBD2 (5 bases). Looked up from germline, CDR1 is DFQATT and CDR2 is SNEGSKA (reference sequence). The CDR3 is 15 residues long. The CDR3 DNA follows: TGCAGTGCTGGGCCCTGGACGGGAAGCTCCTACGAGCGGTACTTC. This translates into CSAGPWTGSSYERYF.

With regard to this clonotype: A much more abundant neighbour one base away suggests this may be a read error. The chain couples TRBV7-2 to TRBJ2-1; D unclear. CDR1 is SGHTA, CDR2 FQGNSA, per germline. CDR3 length: 11 residues. CDR3 in amino acids: CASNLFQEQFF. CDR3 DNA: TGTGCCAGCAACTTATTTCAGGAGCAGTTCTTC.

The J gene is TRBJ2-2, the V gene TRBV7-2; D call uncertain. V lost 5 bases, J lost 7 bases, and 8 bases lay in between. This CDR3 comprises 12 residues. Per the germline V gene, CDR1 is SGHTA and CDR2 is FQGNSA. CDR3 coding DNA: TGTGCCAGCAGCGTCATAGGCGGGGAGCTGTTTTTT. This gives the protein CASSVIGGELFF.

This clonotype has just one count. The CDR3 DNA sequence: TGCGCCAGCAGCTCGTGGATTGGGGAGACCCAGTACTTC. Protein: CASSSWIGETQYF. This chain uses TRBV5-1 with TRBJ2-5; no definite D call. This CDR3 comprises 13 residues. Germline loops: CDR1 SGHRS, CDR2 YFSETQ. V lost 3 bases to trimming and J lost 5 bases, with 11 bases between them.

This clonotype was seen just once. This may be a read error: a much more frequent sequence differs by one nucleotide. The V gene is TRBV7-9, the J gene TRBJ1-6; D gene ambiguous. CDR1 and CDR2 from the germline V gene are SEHNR and FQNEAQ (reference sequence). The CDR3 runs 15 residues. CDR3 in DNA: TGTGCCAGCAGCTTAGTCGACGGCCCCTATTCACCCTTCCACTTT. Translation: CASSLVDGPYSPFHF.

This clonotype was recorded at least ten times. The chain is built from TRBV7-2 and TRBJ2-7; D is tentatively TRBD1 or TRBD2 (5 bases each). V lost 7 bases and J lost 4, with 17 bases in between. The CDR3 has 14 amino acids. Germline-derived CDR1 and CDR2 are SGHTA and FQGNSA. The CDR3 sequence is CASTGARALYEQYF. CDR3 nucleotide sequence: TGTGCCAGCACCGGGGCCCGCGCTCTTTACGAGCAGTACTTC. Drawing the rest from reference TRBV7-2 and TRBJ2-7, the complete variable domain is GAGVSQSPSNKVTEKGKDVELRCDPISGHTALYWYRQSLGQGLEFLIYFQGNSAPDKSGLPSDRFSAERTGGSVSTLTIQRTQQEDSAVYLCASTGARALYEQYFGPGTRLTVT.

V and J are TRBV7-2 and TRBJ1-2; 7 bases match TRBD1. CDR1 SGHTA and CDR2 FQGNSA come from the germline V gene. The CDR3 spans 14 residues. The J segment lost 4 bases and the V segment lost 3 bases, leaving 5 bases of the junction unmatched. This CDR3 reads CASSFGTVCYGYTF. As DNA, the CDR3 is TGTGCCAGCAGCTTCGGGACAGTCTGCTATGGCTACACCTTC.